The clone carrying this TCR beta chain was recorded once. Only in-frame clones appear in the TCRdb table, and some are missing; sequencing was by immunoSEQ multiplex PCR. The data contain roughly 430,000 clones, approximately 90% of them seen just once; the ten biggest clones take up 1.4% to 1.5%. This sample is part of a study of blood T cell repertoires in COVID-19. Trimming cost V 0 bases and J 0 bases, with 20 bases left between them. This CDR3 is 19 amino acids long. Germline V gene lookup returns CDR1 LNHNV and CDR2 YYDKDF (reference sequence). The chain carries TRBV15 and TRBJ1-1; D is possibly TRBD1 (5 bases). The sequence derives from a woman aged 18-30 years who had been exposed to COVID-19. Sequencing used PBMCs or T cells enriched from blood (not recorded which). The CDR3 loop is CATSRDRWRGGAMNTEAFF. In DNA, the CDR3 is TGTGCCACCAGCAGAGATAGATGGAGGGGTGGGGCGATGAACACTGAAGCTTTCTTT.